These T cell receptor beta chains were read from a single sample in a study of T cell responses to AZD1222 COVID-19 vaccine. Profiled with immunoSEQ multiplex PCR; TCRdb holds only in-frame clones, not every one. The sample lists roughly 150,000 clones; approximately 86% were seen once. The sample here was peripheral blood, taken on day 0 of AZD1222 vaccination. The receptors here all came from an adult in good health. Each CDR3 is given with its conserved first and last residue. A D gene is named only where the DNA matches it firmly. Not all rows give a size; the values are once, few, many and, for expanded clones, a class.

D: -
J: TRBJ1-6
V: TRBV30
size: -
CDR3: CAWTLQGAGNRSPLHF
DNA: TGTGCCTGGACGCTCCAAGGGGCGGGAAATCGTTCACCCCTCCACTTT

D: TRBD2
J: TRBJ2-5
V: TRBV6-2/TRBV6-3
size: -
CDR3: CASSRRSGSRETQYF
DNA: TGTGCCAGCAGCAGGAGAAGCGGGAGTCGAGAGACCCAGTACTTC

D: TRBD1
J: TRBJ1-2
V: TRBV6-5
size: -
CDR3: CASSRTGANYGYTF
DNA: TGTGCCAGCAGCCGGACAGGCGCTAACTATGGCTACACCTTC

D: -
J: TRBJ2-7
V: TRBV4-3
size: -
CDR3: CASSQDLGDYYEQYF
DNA: TGCGCCAGCAGCCAAGATTTAGGAGACTACTACGAGCAGTACTTC

D: -
J: TRBJ2-1
V: TRBV4-1
size: -
CDR3: CASSQETLNEQFF
DNA: TGCGCCAGCAGCCAAGAAACTCTTAATGAGCAGTTCTTC

D: -
J: TRBJ1-2
V: TRBV10-3
size: few
CDR3: CAAQGDYGYTF
DNA: TGTGCCGCCCAGGGAGACTATGGCTACACCTTC

D: TRBD1
J: TRBJ2-1
V: TRBV27
size: -
CDR3: CATRGQGAFGEQFF
DNA: TGTGCCACCCGGGGACAGGGGGCCTTTGGGGAGCAGTTCTTC

D: TRBD1
J: TRBJ1-3
V: TRBV5-4
size: -
CDR3: CASSLATDRGRNTIYF
DNA: TGTGCCAGCAGCTTGGCGACGGACAGGGGGCGAAACACCATATATTTT

D: -
J: TRBJ1-6
V: TRBV6-4
size: -
CDR3: CASSDTSNSPLHF
DNA: TGTGCCAGCAGTGACACCTCCAATTCACCCCTCCACTTT

D: -
J: TRBJ2-7
V: TRBV29-1
size: -
CDR3: CSVLRADSYEQYF
DNA: TGCAGCGTTCTCCGCGCAGACTCCTACGAGCAGTACTTC

D: -
J: TRBJ2-7
V: TRBV5-1
size: -
CDR3: CASKTGLSYEQYF
DNA: TGCGCCAGCAAGACCGGACTATCCTACGAGCAGTACTTC

D: TRBD2
J: TRBJ2-1
V: TRBV4-2
size: once
CDR3: CASSQDQGSGSNEQFF
DNA: TGTGCCAGCAGCCAAGATCAGGGTAGCGGGAGTAATGAGCAGTTCTTC

D: TRBD2
J: TRBJ2-3
V: TRBV10-1
size: -
CDR3: CASSASPRGGSTDTQYF
DNA: TGCGCCAGCAGTGCTTCACCCCGGGGGGGGAGCACAGATACGCAGTATTTT

D: TRBD1
J: TRBJ2-3
V: TRBV10-3
size: -
CDR3: CAISPQGLTDTQYF
DNA: TGTGCCATCAGTCCACAGGGGCTAACAGATACGCAGTATTTT

D: TRBD2
J: TRBJ2-1
V: TRBV11-3
size: -
CDR3: CASSLGTSQNNEQFF
DNA: TGTGCCAGCAGCTTAGGGACTAGCCAAAACAATGAGCAGTTCTTC

D: -
J: TRBJ1-1
V: TRBV24-1
size: once
CDR3: CATSDAKGEDTEAFF
DNA: TGTGCCACCAGTGATGCCAAGGGGGAGGACACTGAAGCTTTCTTT

D: TRBD1
J: TRBJ1-2
V: TRBV3-1/TRBV3-2
size: -
CDR3: CASSPQGTVGGYTF
DNA: TGTGCCAGCAGCCCTCAAGGGACAGTGGGGGGCTACACCTTC

D: TRBD1
J: TRBJ1-2
V: TRBV7-2
size: -
CDR3: CASSLAGYGTGGDRYGYTF
DNA: TGTGCCAGCAGCTTAGCGGGCTACGGGACAGGGGGCGATCGGTATGGCTACACCTTC

D: -
J: TRBJ1-1
V: TRBV27
size: once
CDR3: CASSPQQRNTEAFF
DNA: TGTGCCAGCAGTCCACAACAGAGGAACACTGAAGCTTTCTTT

D: TRBD1
J: TRBJ1-2
V: TRBV30
size: -
CDR3: CAWSARDRGGYTF
DNA: TGTGCCTGGAGCGCACGGGACAGGGGAGGCTACACCTTC

D: -
J: TRBJ1-3
V: TRBV9
size: -
CDR3: CASSSMGPLSGNTIYF
DNA: TGTGCCAGCAGCTCAATGGGACCGCTCTCTGGAAACACCATATATTTT

D: TRBD1
J: TRBJ1-5
V: TRBV27
size: few
CDR3: CASSLSSGTGGEGPQHF
DNA: TGTGCCAGCAGTTTATCGTCCGGGACAGGGGGCGAGGGGCCCCAGCATTTT

D: TRBD1
J: TRBJ1-1
V: TRBV28
size: -
CDR3: CASSWLGGGFGNTEAFF
DNA: TGTGCCAGCAGTTGGCTAGGAGGGGGCTTTGGGAACACTGAAGCTTTCTTT

D: -
J: TRBJ1-3
V: TRBV19
size: -
CDR3: CATRQQGGSGNTIYF
DNA: TGTGCCACTAGACAACAGGGTGGCTCTGGAAACACCATATATTTT

D: TRBD2
J: TRBJ2-7
V: TRBV19
size: -
CDR3: CASSRLAGESYEQYF
DNA: TGTGCCAGTAGTCGACTAGCGGGAGAGTCCTACGAGCAGTACTTC

D: -
J: TRBJ2-5
V: TRBV6-5
size: -
CDR3: CASSYSPEGPETQYF
DNA: TGTGCCAGCAGTTACTCCCCCGAGGGGCCAGAGACCCAGTACTTC

D: -
J: TRBJ1-5
V: TRBV10-3
size: -
CDR3: CAITAGSLFGQPQHF
DNA: TGTGCCATTACAGCGGGCTCTTTGTTCGGTCAGCCCCAGCATTTT

D: -
J: TRBJ1-2
V: TRBV11-2
size: -
CDR3: CASSLVAPGQEGYTF
DNA: TGTGCCAGCAGCTTAGTAGCTCCGGGGCAGGAGGGCTACACCTTC

D: -
J: TRBJ2-5
V: TRBV29-1
size: once
CDR3: CTTAEVQETQYF
DNA: TGCACCACGGCGGAGGTACAAGAGACCCAGTACTTC

D: TRBD2
J: TRBJ2-7
V: TRBV13
size: -
CDR3: CASSLAGLAGGKLGEQYF
DNA: TGTGCCAGCAGCTTAGCGGGACTAGCGGGAGGAAAGCTTGGGGAGCAGTACTTC

D: -
J: TRBJ2-7
V: TRBV28
size: -
CDR3: CASNWGRRNEQYF
DNA: TGTGCCAGCAATTGGGGGCGGCGGAACGAGCAGTACTTC

D: -
J: TRBJ1-4
V: TRBV6-5
size: -
CDR3: CASSNNEKLFF
DNA: TGTGCCAGCAGTAATAATGAAAAACTGTTTTTT

D: TRBD2
J: TRBJ2-7
V: TRBV6-2/TRBV6-3
size: -
CDR3: CASSRPGLAGNEQYF
DNA: TGTGCCAGCAGCAGACCGGGACTAGCGGGAAACGAGCAGTACTTC

D: TRBD2
J: TRBJ2-1
V: TRBV6-6
size: -
CDR3: CASSYSAGAYEQFF
DNA: TGTGCCAGCAGTTACTCAGCGGGAGCCTATGAGCAGTTCTTC

D: -
J: TRBJ1-2
V: TRBV9
size: -
CDR3: CASSVGTRKERGYTF
DNA: TGTGCCAGCAGCGTTGGGACAAGAAAAGAACGCGGCTACACCTTC

D: -
J: TRBJ2-7
V: TRBV29-1
size: once
CDR3: CSVVDYGEQYF
DNA: TGCAGCGTAGTGGACTATGGGGAGCAGTACTTC

D: -
J: TRBJ2-1
V: TRBV5-1
size: -
CDR3: CASSLVSGGDYNEQFF
DNA: TGCGCCAGCAGCTTGGTATCAGGGGGGGATTACAATGAGCAGTTCTTC

D: TRBD1
J: TRBJ1-1
V: TRBV7-2
size: -
CDR3: CASSPGQGLVNTEAFF
DNA: TGTGCCAGCAGCCCGGGACAGGGACTCGTGAACACTGAAGCTTTCTTT

D: -
J: TRBJ2-1
V: TRBV5-1
size: -
CDR3: CASNLGGFDEQFF
DNA: TGCGCCAGCAATCTCGGTGGGTTCGATGAGCAGTTCTTC

D: TRBD2
J: TRBJ2-5
V: TRBV4-1
size: -
CDR3: CASSQDLGLGQETQYF
DNA: TGCGCCAGCAGCCAAGATCTCGGACTAGGCCAAGAGACCCAGTACTTC

D: -
J: TRBJ1-3
V: TRBV9
size: -
CDR3: CASSSGLGAGNTIYF
DNA: TGTGCCAGCAGTTCGGGGCTCGGAGCTGGAAACACCATATATTTT

D: TRBD1
J: TRBJ1-2
V: TRBV5-4
size: -
CDR3: CASSAPTGGSFYGYTF
DNA: TGTGCCAGCAGCGCTCCGACAGGGGGCAGTTTCTATGGCTACACCTTC

D: -
J: TRBJ1-5
V: TRBV28
size: -
CDR3: CASSPGDQPQHF
DNA: TGTGCCAGCAGTCCGGGGGATCAGCCCCAGCATTTT

D: -
J: TRBJ2-1
V: TRBV27
size: -
CDR3: CASSTGHNEQFF
DNA: TGTGCCAGCAGTACCGGACACAATGAGCAGTTCTTC

D: -
J: TRBJ1-5
V: TRBV12-3/TRBV12-4
size: once
CDR3: CASSFVVLPQHF
DNA: TGTGCCAGCAGTTTCGTGGTGCTGCCCCAGCATTTT

D: -
J: TRBJ2-2
V: TRBV5-1
size: -
CDR3: CASSLGPSRTGELFF
DNA: TGCGCCAGCAGCTTGGGTCCTAGTCGCACCGGGGAGCTGTTTTTT

D: TRBD1
J: TRBJ2-7
V: TRBV29-1
size: few
CDR3: CSVVPAGTADEQYF
DNA: TGCAGCGTGGTTCCGGCCGGGACAGCAGACGAGCAGTACTTC

D: -
J: TRBJ2-2
V: TRBV6-4
size: -
CDR3: CASTQEEGSPGELFF
DNA: TGTGCCAGCACCCAAGAGGAGGGCTCCCCCGGGGAGCTGTTTTTT